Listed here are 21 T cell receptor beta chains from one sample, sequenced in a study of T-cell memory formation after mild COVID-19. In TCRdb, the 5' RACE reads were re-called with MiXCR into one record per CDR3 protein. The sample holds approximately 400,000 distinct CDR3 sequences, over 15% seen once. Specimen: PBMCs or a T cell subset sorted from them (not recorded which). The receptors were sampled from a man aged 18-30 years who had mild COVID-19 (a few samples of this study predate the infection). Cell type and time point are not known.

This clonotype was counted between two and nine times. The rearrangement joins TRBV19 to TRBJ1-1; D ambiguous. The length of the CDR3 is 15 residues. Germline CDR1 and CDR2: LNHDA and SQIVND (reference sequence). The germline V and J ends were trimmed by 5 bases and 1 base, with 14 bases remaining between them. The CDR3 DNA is TGTGCCAGTAGTCATCGTGAGTTGAGGAACACTGAAGCTTTCTTT. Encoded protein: CASSHRELRNTEAFF.

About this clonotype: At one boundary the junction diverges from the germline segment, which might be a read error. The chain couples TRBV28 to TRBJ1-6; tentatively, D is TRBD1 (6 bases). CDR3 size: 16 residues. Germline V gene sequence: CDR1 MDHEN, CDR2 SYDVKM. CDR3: CASSWVGQTLHSPLHF. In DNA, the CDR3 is TGTGCCAGCAGTTGGGTTGGACAGACATTACATTCACCCCTACACTTT.

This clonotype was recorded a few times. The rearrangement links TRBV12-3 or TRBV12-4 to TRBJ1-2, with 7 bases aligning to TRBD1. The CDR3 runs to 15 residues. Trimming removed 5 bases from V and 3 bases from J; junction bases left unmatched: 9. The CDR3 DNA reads TGTGCCAGCAGTCAGACAGGGTTTCGCGACTATGGCTACACCTTC. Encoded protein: CASSQTGFRDYGYTF.

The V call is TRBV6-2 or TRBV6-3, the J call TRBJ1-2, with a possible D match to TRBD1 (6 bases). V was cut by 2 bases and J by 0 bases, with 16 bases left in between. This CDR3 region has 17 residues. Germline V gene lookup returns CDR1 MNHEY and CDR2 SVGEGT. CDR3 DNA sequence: TGTGCCAGCAGTTACCGACAGGTCCCTACCTCTAACTATGGCTACACCTTC. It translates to CASSYRQVPTSNYGYTF.

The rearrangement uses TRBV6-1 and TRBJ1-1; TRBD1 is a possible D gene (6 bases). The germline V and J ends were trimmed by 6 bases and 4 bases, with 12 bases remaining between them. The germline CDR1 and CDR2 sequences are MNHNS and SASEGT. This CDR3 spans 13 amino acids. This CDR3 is CASSVTGITEAFF. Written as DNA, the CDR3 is TGTGCCAGCAGCGTCACAGGGATCACTGAAGCTTTCTTT.

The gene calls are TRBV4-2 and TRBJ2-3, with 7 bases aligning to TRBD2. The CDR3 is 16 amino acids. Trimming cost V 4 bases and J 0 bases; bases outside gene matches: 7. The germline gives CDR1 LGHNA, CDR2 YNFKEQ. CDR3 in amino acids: CASSRRGTTSTDTQYF. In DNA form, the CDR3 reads TGTGCCAGCAGCCGGAGAGGGACTACCAGCACAGATACGCAGTATTTT.

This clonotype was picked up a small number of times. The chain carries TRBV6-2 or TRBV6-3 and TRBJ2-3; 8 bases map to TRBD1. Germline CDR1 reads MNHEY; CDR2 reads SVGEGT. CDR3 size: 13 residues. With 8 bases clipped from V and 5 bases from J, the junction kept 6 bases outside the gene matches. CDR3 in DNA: TGTGCCAGCGGCAGGGGGCCTTTAGATACGCAGTATTTT. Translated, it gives CASGRGPLDTQYF.

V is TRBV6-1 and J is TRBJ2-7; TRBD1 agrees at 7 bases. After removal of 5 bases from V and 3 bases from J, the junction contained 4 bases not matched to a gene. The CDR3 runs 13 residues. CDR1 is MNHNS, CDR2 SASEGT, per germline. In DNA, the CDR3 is TGTGCCAGCAGTCTCGGGACAGACTACGAGCAGTACGTC. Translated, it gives CASSLGTDYEQYV.

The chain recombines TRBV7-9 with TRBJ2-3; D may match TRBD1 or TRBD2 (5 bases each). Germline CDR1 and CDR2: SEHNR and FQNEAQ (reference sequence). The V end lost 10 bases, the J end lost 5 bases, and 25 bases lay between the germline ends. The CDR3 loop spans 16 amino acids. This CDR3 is CATSRDGVLQGDTQYF. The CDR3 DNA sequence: TGTGCCACCTCCCGAGACGGGGTCCTCCAGGGAGATACGCAGTATTTT.

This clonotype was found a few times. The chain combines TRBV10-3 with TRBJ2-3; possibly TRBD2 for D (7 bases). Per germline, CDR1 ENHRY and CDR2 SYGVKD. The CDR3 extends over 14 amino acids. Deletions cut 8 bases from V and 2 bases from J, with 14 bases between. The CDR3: CAILGGRLTDTQYF. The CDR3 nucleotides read TGTGCCATCTTGGGGGGGCGCCTCACAGATACGCAGTATTTT.

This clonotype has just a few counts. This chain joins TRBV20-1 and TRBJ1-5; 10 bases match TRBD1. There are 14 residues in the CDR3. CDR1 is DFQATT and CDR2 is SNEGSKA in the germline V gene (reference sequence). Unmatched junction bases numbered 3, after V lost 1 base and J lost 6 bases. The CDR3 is CSARGDRGTQPQHF. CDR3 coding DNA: TGCAGTGCTAGAGGGGACAGGGGAACTCAGCCCCAGCATTTT.

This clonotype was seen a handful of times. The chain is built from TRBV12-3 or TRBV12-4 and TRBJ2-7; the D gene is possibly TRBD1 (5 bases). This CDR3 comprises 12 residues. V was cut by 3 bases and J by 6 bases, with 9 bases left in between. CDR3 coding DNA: TGTGCCAGCAGTTTGCTAGGGGCCGAGCAGTACTTC. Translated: CASSLLGAEQYF.

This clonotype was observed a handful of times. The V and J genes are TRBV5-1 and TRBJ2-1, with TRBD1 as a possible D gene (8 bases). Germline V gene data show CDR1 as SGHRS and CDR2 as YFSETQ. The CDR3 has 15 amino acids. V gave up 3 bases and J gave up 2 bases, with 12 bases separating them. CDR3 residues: CASSSQGGAYNEQFF. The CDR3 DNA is TGCGCCAGCAGCTCACAGGGGGGGGCCTACAATGAGCAGTTCTTC.

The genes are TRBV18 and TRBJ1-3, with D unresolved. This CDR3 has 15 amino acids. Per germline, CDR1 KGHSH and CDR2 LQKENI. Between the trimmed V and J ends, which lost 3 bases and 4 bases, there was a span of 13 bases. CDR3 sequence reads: CASSPFPGIGNTIYF. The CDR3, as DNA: TGTGCCAGCTCACCGTTTCCTGGAATCGGAAACACCATATATTTT.

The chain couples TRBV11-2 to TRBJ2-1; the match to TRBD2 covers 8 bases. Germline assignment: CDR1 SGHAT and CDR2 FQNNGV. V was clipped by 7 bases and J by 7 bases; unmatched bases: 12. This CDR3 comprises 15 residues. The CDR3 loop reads CASTKNRGGSNEQFF. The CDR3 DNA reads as TGTGCCAGCACCAAAAATCGGGGGGGTAGTAATGAGCAGTTCTTC.

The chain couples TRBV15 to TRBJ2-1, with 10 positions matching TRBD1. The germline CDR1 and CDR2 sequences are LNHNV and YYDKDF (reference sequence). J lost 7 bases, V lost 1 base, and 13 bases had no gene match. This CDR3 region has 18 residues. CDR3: CATSRAGIDRGPRNEQFF. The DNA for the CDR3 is TGTGCCACCAGCAGAGCTGGGATAGACAGGGGGCCTCGGAATGAGCAGTTCTTC. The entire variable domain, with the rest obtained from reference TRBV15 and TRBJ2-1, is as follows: DAMVIQNPRYQVTQFGKPVTLSCSQTLNHNVMYWYQQKSSQAPKLLFHYYDKDFNNEADTPDNFQSRRPNTSFCFLDIRSPGLGDTAMYLCATSRAGIDRGPRNEQFFGPGTRLTVL.

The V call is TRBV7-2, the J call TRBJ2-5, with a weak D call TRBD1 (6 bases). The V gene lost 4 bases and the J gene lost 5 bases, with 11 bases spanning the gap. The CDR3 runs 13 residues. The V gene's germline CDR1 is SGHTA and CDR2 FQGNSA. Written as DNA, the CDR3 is TGTGCCAGCAGCTCCAGACAGGTGGAGACCCAGTACTTC. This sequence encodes CASSSRQVETQYF.

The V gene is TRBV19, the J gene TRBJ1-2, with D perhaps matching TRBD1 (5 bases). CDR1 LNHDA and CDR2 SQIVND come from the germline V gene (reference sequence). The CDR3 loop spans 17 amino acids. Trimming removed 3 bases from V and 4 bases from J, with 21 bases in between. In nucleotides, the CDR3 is TGTGCCAGTAGTATCCTGGCCCGGGGCCGTGAGAGCTATGGCTACACCTTC. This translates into CASSILARGRESYGYTF.

The CDR3 nucleotides read TGTGCCAGCAGTTTAAAGCCAAACATTCAGTACTTC. This sequence encodes CASSLKPNIQYF. The chain links TRBV28 to TRBJ2-4, with D hard to call. The CDR3 sequence is 12 residues long. The germline gives CDR1 MDHEN, CDR2 SYDVKM. Trimming stripped 2 bases from V and 6 bases from J, with 5 bases between.

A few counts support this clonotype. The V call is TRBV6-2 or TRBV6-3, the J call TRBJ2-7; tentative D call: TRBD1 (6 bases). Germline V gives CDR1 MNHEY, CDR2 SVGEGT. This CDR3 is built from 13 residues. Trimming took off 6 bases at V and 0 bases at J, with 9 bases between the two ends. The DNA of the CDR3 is TGTGCCAGCAGACCGGACAGCTCCTACGAGCAGTACGTC. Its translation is CASRPDSSYEQYV.

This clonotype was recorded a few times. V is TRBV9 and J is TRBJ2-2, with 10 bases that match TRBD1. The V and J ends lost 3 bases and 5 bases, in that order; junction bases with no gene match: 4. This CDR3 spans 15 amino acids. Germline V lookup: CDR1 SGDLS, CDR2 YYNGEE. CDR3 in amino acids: CASSDGQGVTGELFF. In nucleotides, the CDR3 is TGTGCCAGCAGCGATGGACAGGGGGTAACCGGGGAGCTGTTTTTT.